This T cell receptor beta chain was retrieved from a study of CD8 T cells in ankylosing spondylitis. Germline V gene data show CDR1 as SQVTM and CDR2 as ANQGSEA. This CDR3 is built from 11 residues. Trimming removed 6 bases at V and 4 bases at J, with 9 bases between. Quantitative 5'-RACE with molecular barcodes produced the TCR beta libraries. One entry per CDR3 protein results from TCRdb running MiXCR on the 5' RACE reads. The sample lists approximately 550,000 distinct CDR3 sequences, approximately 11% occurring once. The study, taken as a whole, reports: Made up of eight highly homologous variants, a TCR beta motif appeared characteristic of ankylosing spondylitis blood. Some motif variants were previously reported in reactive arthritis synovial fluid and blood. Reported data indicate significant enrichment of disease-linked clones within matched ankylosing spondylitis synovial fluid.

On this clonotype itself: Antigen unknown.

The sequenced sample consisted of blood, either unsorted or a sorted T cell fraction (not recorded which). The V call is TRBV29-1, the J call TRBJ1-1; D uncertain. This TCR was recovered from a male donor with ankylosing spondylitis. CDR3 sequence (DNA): TGCAGCGTAAAGGCTAGCACTGAAGCTTTCTTT. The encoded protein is CSVKASTEAFF.